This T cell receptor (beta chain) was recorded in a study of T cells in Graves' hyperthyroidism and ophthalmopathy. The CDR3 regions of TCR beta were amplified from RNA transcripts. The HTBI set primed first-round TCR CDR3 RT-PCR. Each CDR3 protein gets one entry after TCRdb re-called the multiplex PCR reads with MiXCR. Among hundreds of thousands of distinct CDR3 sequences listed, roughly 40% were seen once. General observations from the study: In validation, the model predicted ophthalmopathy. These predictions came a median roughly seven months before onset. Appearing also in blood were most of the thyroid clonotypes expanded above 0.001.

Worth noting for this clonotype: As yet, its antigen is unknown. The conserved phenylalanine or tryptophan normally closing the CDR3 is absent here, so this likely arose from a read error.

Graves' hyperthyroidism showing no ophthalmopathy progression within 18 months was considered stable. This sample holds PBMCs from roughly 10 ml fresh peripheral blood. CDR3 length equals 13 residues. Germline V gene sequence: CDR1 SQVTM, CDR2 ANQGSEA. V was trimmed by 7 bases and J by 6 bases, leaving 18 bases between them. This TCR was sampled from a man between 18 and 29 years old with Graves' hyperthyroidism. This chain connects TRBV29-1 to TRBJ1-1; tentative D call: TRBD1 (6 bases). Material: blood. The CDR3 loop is CSGRTDSFAEAFL. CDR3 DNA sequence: TGCAGCGGACGGACAGACAGTTTCGCTGAAGCTTTCCTT.